Below are 16 T cell receptor beta chains sequenced from a single sample in a study of long-term antiretroviral therapy in people with HIV. Survey level was the resolution at which the v3.0 immunoSEQ assay ran. Using immunoSEQ multiplex PCR, the repertoire was profiled, and TCRdb retains in-frame clones only, with some absent. The data hold 25,000 or so clones, with roughly 88% observed a single time. The sample here was unsorted PBMCs, taken 0.5 years after starting antiretroviral therapy. Receptor source: a woman between 18 and 29 years old with HIV.

The CDR3: CASSLVSGLAGYNEQFF. CDR3 bases: TGCGCCAGCAGCTTGGTATCAGGACTAGCGGGCTACAATGAGCAGTTCTTC. The chain has TRBV5-1 and TRBJ2-1; 11 positions match TRBD2. The germline CDR1 and CDR2 sequences are SGHRS and YFSETQ. Trimming took 0 bases from V and 3 from J; bases not matched to a gene: 5. CDR3 size: 17 residues.

This clone showed up just once. The V call is TRBV4-1, the J call TRBJ1-1; D gene ambiguous. Trimming took 4 bases from V and 1 from J, leaving 10 bases between them. The V gene's germline CDR1 is MGHRA and CDR2 YSYEKL. This CDR3 comprises 14 residues. The chain's CDR3 is CASSPPRENTEAFF. The CDR3 DNA is TGCGCCAGCAGCCCGCCAAGGGAGAACACTGAAGCTTTCTTT.

This clone has only a few counts. The chain employs TRBV11-2 and TRBJ2-7; weak D call: TRBD1 (6 bases). The CDR3 is 15 residues long. V dropped 5 bases and J dropped 0 bases, with 14 bases sitting between them. Germline V gene sequence: CDR1 SGHAT, CDR2 FQNNGV. CDR3 protein: CASSLSGTRSYEQYF. CDR3 nucleotide sequence: TGTGCCAGCAGCCTCTCCGGGACACGCTCCTACGAGCAGTACTTC.

V and J are TRBV9 and TRBJ2-7, with 10 bases identical to TRBD2. CDR1 and CDR2 from the germline V gene are SGDLS and YYNGEE. This CDR3 region has 16 residues. Trimming at V came to 0 bases and at J to 2 bases, leaving 5 bases not matched to a gene. In DNA, the CDR3 is TGTGCCAGCAGCGTAGGATGGCTAGCGGGAGCCTACGAGCAGTACTTC. Translation gives CASSVGWLAGAYEQYF.

In its sample, this clone was seen a few times. The chain carries TRBV7-3 and TRBJ1-2; D not resolved. Trimming shortened V by 3 bases and J by 6 bases, and 11 bases separated the two germline ends. Germline CDR1 reads SGHTA; CDR2 reads FQGTGA. The length of the CDR3 is 13 residues. The DNA of the CDR3 is TGTGCCAGCAGCTTTGGATTGGCTGATGGCTACACCTTC. Its protein product is CASSFGLADGYTF.

This rearrangement joins TRBV29-1 to TRBJ1-1; 7 bases align to TRBD1. Germline V gene data show CDR1 as SQVTM and CDR2 as ANQGSEA. This CDR3 has 13 residues. Germline trimming cut 4 bases from V and 1 base from J; bases unmatched to any gene: 3. The CDR3 loop is CSVVGQPNTEAFF. The CDR3 bases are TGCAGCGTTGTGGGACAGCCGAACACTGAAGCTTTCTTT.

This chain joins TRBV7-6 and TRBJ2-1, with D unclear. The CDR3 sequence is 15 residues long. The V gene lost 2 bases and the J gene lost 8 bases, with 16 bases spanning the gap. Per germline, CDR1 SGHVS and CDR2 FNYEAQ. CDR3 bases: TGTGCCAGCAGCTTACAGAACCTACCTACGGATGAGCAGTTCTTC. This codes for CASSLQNLPTDEQFF.

V is TRBV9 and J is TRBJ2-2; 11 bases map to TRBD2. Germline CDR1 is SGDLS and CDR2 is YYNGEE. J lost 6 bases, V lost 3 bases, and 4 bases had no gene match. The CDR3 consists of 15 residues. CDR3 protein: CASSGLAGGAGELFF. The CDR3 region has the DNA TGTGCCAGCAGCGGCCTAGCGGGAGGAGCCGGGGAGCTGTTTTTT.

The chain carries TRBV25-1 and TRBJ2-4, with 7 bases fitting TRBD1. The CDR3 length is 12 residues. Unmatched junction bases numbered 8, after V lost 3 bases and J lost 15 bases. Germline V gives CDR1 MGHDK, CDR2 SYGVNS. The CDR3 DNA sequence: TGTGCCAGCAGTGACCCCCGGGACAGATTGTACTTC. Translating it yields CASSDPRDRLYF.

The rearrangement uses TRBV28 and TRBJ2-2; D gene ambiguous. CDR3 length: 17 amino acids. Per germline, CDR1 MDHEN and CDR2 SYDVKM. V was shortened by 4 bases and J by 3 bases, with 18 bases between the two germline ends. The DNA of the CDR3 is TGTGCCAGCAGTTCGCCTTGGGCAGTCGATTACACCGGGGAGCTGTTTTTT. Amino acid sequence: CASSSPWAVDYTGELFF.

The V call is TRBV18, the J call TRBJ2-5; D remains unclear. The J call could be wrong; TRBJ2-7 is a better fit for the DNA end. The germline V gene encodes CDR1 KGHSH and CDR2 LQKENI. This CDR3 contains 15 residues. The CDR3 DNA reads as TGTGCCAGCTCACCAGGGGAAACGGTCTCCTACGAGCAGTACTTC. Translating gives CASSPGETVSYEQYF.

This clone was counted a few times. The chain combines TRBV7-2 with TRBJ1-1; D unresolved. CDR1 SGHTA and CDR2 FQGNSA come from the germline V gene. The CDR3 sequence is 16 residues long. Trimming left V 1 base short and J 0 bases short, with 12 bases between. In DNA form, the CDR3 reads TGTGCCAGCAGCTTAGAGATTGGCCGTTTGAACACTGAAGCTTTCTTT. This sequence encodes CASSLEIGRLNTEAFF.

The V and J genes are TRBV5-1 and TRBJ2-1; 12 bases align to TRBD1. The CDR3 length is 17 residues. The ends lost 0 bases at V and 7 bases at J; junction bases unmatched: 8. From germline, CDR1 is SGHRS and CDR2 YFSETQ. The CDR3 nucleotides are TGCGCCAGCAGCTTGGCCCCGGGACAGGGGGCGGGAAATGAGCAGTTCTTC. It is translated as CASSLAPGQGAGNEQFF. The whole variable domain, remainder taken from reference TRBV5-1 and TRBJ2-1, is KAGVTQTPRYLIKTRGQQVTLSCSPISGHRSVSWYQQTPGQGLQFLFEYFSETQRNKGNFPGRFSGRQFSNSRSEMNVSTLELGDSALYLCASSLAPGQGAGNEQFFGPGTRLTVL.

The CDR3: CASSWGRADLQETQYF. The CDR3 nucleotides are TGTGCCAGCAGCTGGGGGCGCGCGGACCTCCAAGAGACCCAGTACTTC. J is TRBJ2-5 and V is TRBV7-2; TRBD1 is a possible D gene (6 bases). The germline V gene encodes CDR1 SGHTA and CDR2 FQGNSA. Between the trimmed V and J ends, which lost 4 bases and 1 base, there was a span of 16 bases. The CDR3 length is 16 residues.

Regarding this clone: In the same sample, other DNA sequences code for this CDR3. The chain has TRBV6-1 and TRBJ2-3, with D tentatively TRBD2 (6 bases). Trimming left V 2 bases short and J 0 bases short, with 12 bases between. CDR3 size: 16 residues. Germline values: CDR1 MNHNS, CDR2 SASEGT. As DNA, the CDR3 is TGTGCCAGCAGTGAATTCCCCGGAGGGAGCACAGATACGCAGTATTTT. Translated, it gives CASSEFPGGSTDTQYF.

This chain connects TRBV18 to TRBJ1-5; a weak D match, TRBD1 (5 bases). This CDR3 is built from 15 residues. Trimming took off 6 bases at V and 3 bases at J, with 15 bases between the two ends. In germline, CDR1 is KGHSH, CDR2 LQKENI. CDR3 coding DNA: TGTGCCAGCTCCGCGGGCGGGGCTCCCAATCAGCCCCAGCATTTT. Its translation is CASSAGGAPNQPQHF.